This is a list of T cell receptor beta chains from one sample in a study of T cell repertoires in cytomegalovirus infection. From the reads, TCRdb called clonotypes with MiXCR, one entry per CDR3 protein. The sample lists tens of thousands of distinct CDR3 sequences, over 15% occurring once. No antigen is known for these receptors. The sample in question was CD8+ T cells from cultured PBMCs, obtained from culture after CMV antigen stimulation. All receptors derive from a human donor in good health (CMV status not recorded). Some clones in this sample may be carry-over from other donors' samples. The CDR3 runs from the conserved cysteine through the conserved F or W. A D gene is named only where the DNA matches it firmly. Only some rows state a clone size, as once, few, many or a class for expanded clones.

>TRBJ2-7|few|NA|TRBV25-1
CASRSGDRTTNYEQYF
TGTGCCAGCAGATCTGGCGACCGGACTACCAACTACGAGCAGTACTTC
>TRBJ1-4|few|NA|TRBV27
CASSLVRNEKLFF
TGTGCCAGCAGTTTGGTCAGGAATGAAAAACTGTTTTTT
>TRBJ2-5|few|TRBD1|TRBV12-5
CASGFGTGEETQYF
TGTGCTAGTGGTTTCGGGACAGGGGAAGAGACCCAGTACTTC
>TRBJ2-2|NA|NA|TRBV28
CASSFLGGNTGELFF
TGTGCCAGCAGTTTCCTGGGGGGGAACACCGGGGAGCTGTTTTTT
>TRBJ2-7|many|NA|TRBV7-2
CASSLFPSYEQYF
TGTGCCAGCAGCTTATTCCCGAGCTACGAGCAGTACTTC
>TRBJ1-5|NA|NA|TRBV6-6
CASSYNPQPQHF
TGTGCCAGCAGTTACAACCCGCAGCCCCAGCATTTT
>TRBJ2-1|few|NA|TRBV6-2/TRBV6-3
CASSYSVDPPNNEQFF
TGTGCCAGCAGTTACTCCGTGGACCCTCCTAACAATGAGCAGTTCTTC
>TRBJ2-1|few|TRBD1|TRBV12-3/TRBV12-4
CASSPRTGGRADEQFF
TGTGCCAGCAGCCCCCGAACAGGGGGCCGTGCCGATGAGCAGTTCTTC
>TRBJ2-2|many|TRBD2|TRBV7-2
CASSLGLDTGELFF
TGTGCCAGTAGCTTGGGACTAGACACCGGGGAGCTGTTTTTT
>TRBJ2-1|few|NA|TRBV7-2
CASSLGGGVYNEQFF
TGTGCCAGCAGCTTAGGAGGGGGGGTTTACAATGAGCAGTTCTTC
>TRBJ2-5|NA|NA|TRBV12-5
CASGLTSGPRTETQYF
TGTGCTAGTGGTTTAACCTCGGGCCCCCGGACGGAGACCCAGTACTTC
>TRBJ2-5|NA|NA|TRBV12-3/TRBV12-4
CASSSSNPETQYF
TGTGCCAGCAGTTCAAGCAACCCAGAGACCCAGTACTTC
>TRBJ2-1|few|TRBD1|TRBV7-2
CASSPRDRVYRALNNEQFF
TGTGCCAGCAGCCCCCGGGACAGGGTATACCGGGCGCTAAACAATGAGCAGTTCTTC
>TRBJ2-3|NA|TRBD2|TRBV7-2
CASSLPLAGATDTQYF
TGTGCCAGCAGCTTACCCTTAGCGGGAGCCACAGATACGCAGTATTTT
>TRBJ2-5|NA|NA|TRBV7-6
CASSPLRGAQETQYF
TGTGCCAGCAGCCCACTAAGGGGAGCCCAAGAGACCCAGTACTTC
>TRBJ1-5|NA|NA|TRBV7-9
CASSFEPRTESNQPQHF
TGTGCCAGCAGCTTTGAACCTAGGACAGAGAGCAATCAGCCCCAGCATTTT
>TRBJ2-7|once|TRBD1|TRBV15
CATSMDRAYEQYF
TGTGCCACCAGCATGGACAGGGCCTACGAGCAGTACTTC
>TRBJ2-1|NA|NA|TRBV10-3
CAISGSYSYNEKFF
TGTGCCATCAGTGGAAGTTATTCATACAATGAGAAGTTCTTC
>TRBJ1-4|NA|NA|TRBV12-3/TRBV12-4
CASSLLGEKLFF
TGTGCCAGCAGTTTATTGGGTGAAAAACTGTTTTTT
>TRBJ2-3|many|NA|TRBV7-2
CASRSLGWPTSTDTQYF
TGTGCCAGCAGGTCTCTCGGTTGGCCCACTAGCACAGATACGCAGTATTTT
>TRBJ1-1|NA|NA|TRBV15
CATSRVGTEAFF
TGTGCCACCAGCAGAGTGGGTACTGAAGCTTTCTTT
>TRBJ1-1|NA|TRBD1|TRBV11-2
CASSRNRDRGAEAFF
TGTGCCAGCAGCCGCAACCGGGACAGGGGTGCTGAAGCTTTCTTT
>TRBJ2-3|few|TRBD2|TRBV7-2
CASSPRVGRGTDTQYF
TGTGCCAGCAGCCCCCGGGTGGGGAGGGGCACAGATACGCAGTATTTT
>TRBJ2-2|NA|TRBD1|TRBV7-9
CASSHLQGSATGELFF
TGTGCCAGCAGCCATTTACAGGGGTCGGCCACCGGGGAGCTGTTTTTT
>TRBJ1-1|many|NA|TRBV7-8
CASSLAGGMNTEAFF
TGTGCCAGCAGCTTAGCTGGGGGGATGAACACTGAAGCTTTCTTT
>TRBJ1-6|NA|NA|TRBV7-4
CASREGNFLHF
TGTGCCAGCCGGGAGGGAAACTTTCTCCACTTT
>TRBJ2-7|few|NA|TRBV7-9
CAGGFSWGEQYF
TGTGCCGGAGGTTTTAGTTGGGGCGAGCAGTACTTC
>TRBJ2-5|NA|NA|TRBV7-2
CASSLAPPQVQETQYF
TGTGCCAGCAGCTTAGCCCCACCCCAAGTGCAAGAGACCCAGTACTTC
>TRBJ1-2|few|TRBD1|TRBV7-2
CASSSPGQTANYGYTF
TGTGCCAGCAGCTCCCCGGGACAGACTGCTAACTATGGCTACACCTTC
>TRBJ2-1|NA|TRBD2|TRBV7-9
CASSSYPRLAGSDNEQFF
TGTGCCAGCAGCTCCTACCCCAGACTAGCGGGATCCGACAATGAGCAGTTCTTC
>TRBJ2-1|once|TRBD1|TRBV12-3/TRBV12-4
CASSSPGQGYNEQFF
TGTGCCAGCAGTTCGCCGGGACAGGGTTACAATGAGCAGTTCTTC
>TRBJ2-3|NA|NA|TRBV7-9
CASSPIGVGDTQYF
TGTGCCAGCAGCCCAATTGGGGTTGGAGATACGCAGTATTTT
>TRBJ2-7|NA|NA|TRBV6-5
CASSHRTGIDEQYF
TGTGCCAGCAGTCACCGGACGGGGATCGACGAGCAGTACTTC
>TRBJ2-3|few|TRBD2|TRBV7-9
CASSLVLAGVVNTDTQYF
TGTGCCAGCAGCTTGGTACTAGCGGGAGTAGTTAACACAGATACGCAGTATTTT
>TRBJ2-7|few|TRBD1|TRBV11-2
CASSSKGQGVYEQYF
TGTGCCAGCAGCTCAAAGGGACAGGGGGTTTACGAGCAGTACTTC
>TRBJ2-5|many|TRBD2|TRBV7-8
CASSFYREVQETQYF
TGTGCCAGCAGCTTCTACCGGGAGGTTCAAGAGACCCAGTACTTC
>TRBJ2-5|few|TRBD2|TRBV7-9
CASSLGAGLTQETQYF
TGTGCCAGCAGCTTAGGAGCGGGATTAACTCAAGAGACCCAGTACTTC
>TRBJ2-1|few|NA|TRBV27
CASSLAGAYNEQFF
TGTGCCAGCAGTTTGGCAGGAGCCTACAATGAGCAGTTCTTC
>TRBJ2-1|NA|TRBD1|TRBV7-8
CASSCYGDRAYEQFF
TGTGCCAGCAGCTGCTACGGGGACAGGGCATATGAGCAGTTCTTC
>TRBJ2-7|NA|TRBD2|TRBV7-2
CASSNGLGIYEQYF
TGTGCCAGCAGCAATGGACTAGGAATCTACGAGCAGTACTTC
>TRBJ2-7|NA|NA|TRBV7-6
CASSLDAGPTYEQYF
TGTGCCAGCAGCTTAGACGCGGGACCGACCTACGAGCAGTACTTC
>TRBJ1-1|NA|NA|TRBV6-1
CASSMRQDLNTEAFF
TGTGCCAGCAGTATGCGACAGGACTTGAACACTGAAGCTTTCTTT
>TRBJ1-2|few|TRBD1|TRBV6-5
CASSWAGGIYGYTF
TGTGCCAGCAGTTGGGCAGGGGGCATCTATGGCTACACCTTC
>TRBJ2-7|NA|NA|TRBV12-3/TRBV12-4
CASSLRVSEQYF
TGTGCCAGCAGTTTAAGGGTTTCGGAGCAGTACTTC
>TRBJ1-1|NA|TRBD1|TRBV5-5
CASSLAQGRAEAFF
TGTGCCAGCAGCTTGGCACAGGGGAGGGCTGAAGCTTTCTTT
>TRBJ1-2|NA|NA|TRBV25-1
CASSEETAPYGYTF
TGTGCCAGCAGTGAGGAGACAGCCCCATATGGCTACACCTTC
>TRBJ2-7|NA|NA|TRBV29-1
CSVGEGWSDEQYF
TGCAGCGTTGGAGAAGGGTGGTCGGACGAGCAGTACTTC
>TRBJ1-1|few|NA|TRBV6-6
CASSYSLKNTEAFF
TGTGCCAGCAGTTACTCCCTTAAGAACACTGAAGCTTTCTTT
>TRBJ2-7|many|NA|TRBV28
CASSPPRDFKTYEQYF
TGTGCCAGCAGTCCCCCCCGGGACTTCAAAACCTACGAGCAGTACTTC
>TRBJ2-3|NA|NA|TRBV7-4
CASSPYITWTDTQYF
TGTGCCAGCAGCCCCTACATCACATGGACAGATACGCAGTATTTT
>TRBJ2-1|many|NA|TRBV5-6
CASSLSGNNEQFF
TGTGCCAGCAGCTTGTCGGGGAACAATGAGCAGTTCTTC
>TRBJ2-7|many|NA|TRBV11-2
CASSQADSYEQYF
TGTGCCAGCAGTCAAGCGGACTCCTACGAGCAGTACTTC
>TRBJ1-1|few|NA|TRBV12-3/TRBV12-4
CASSFIWNTEAFF
TGTGCCAGCAGTTTTATTTGGAACACTGAAGCTTTCTTT
>TRBJ2-1|NA|TRBD1|TRBV12-5
CASGPGQVEQFF
TGTGCTAGTGGTCCAGGACAGGTTGAGCAGTTCTTC
>TRBJ2-3|NA|TRBD1|TRBV7-2
CASSTGTGRFSTDTQYF
TGTGCCAGCAGCACTGGGACAGGGCGGTTTAGCACAGATACGCAGTATTTT
>TRBJ2-2|NA|TRBD2|TRBV7-2
CASSLQSGRAGGELFF
TGTGCCAGCAGCTTACAGAGCGGGAGGGCTGGCGGGGAGCTGTTTTTT
>TRBJ2-2|NA|NA|TRBV4-3
CASSQDTHSGRTGELFF
TGCGCCAGCAGCCAAGATACTCACTCGGGGCGGACCGGGGAGCTGTTTTTT
>TRBJ1-1|NA|NA|TRBV12-3/TRBV12-4
CASSPEVGIDEAFF
TGTGCCAGCAGTCCCGAGGTGGGAATAGATGAAGCTTTCTTT
>TRBJ2-1|medium-sized|NA|TRBV7-8
CASSFRTTHNEQFF
TGTGCCAGCAGCTTTAGGACCACCCACAATGAGCAGTTCTTC
>TRBJ2-5|NA|NA|TRBV7-9
CASSLVAPAGAETQYF
TGTGCCAGCAGCTTAGTGGCTCCGGCGGGTGCGGAGACCCAGTACTTC